These 20 T cell receptor beta chains were sequenced from one sample in a study of immune characterization of retroperitoneal liposarcoma. TCRdb reprocessed the PCR reads with MiXCR, giving one entry per CDR3 protein. The table lists more than 1,000 distinct CDR3 sequences, roughly two fifths of them singletons. The sequenced material came from tumor tissue. All receptors derive from a male donor with retroperitoneal liposarcoma.

The chain combines TRBV7-2 with TRBJ2-5; D ambiguous. V was trimmed by 5 bases and J by 1 base, leaving 14 bases between them. CDR1 and CDR2 from the germline V gene are SGHTA and FQGNSA. This CDR3 region has 15 residues. The CDR3 loop is CASSHAAAVQETQYF. The CDR3 DNA follows: TGTGCCAGCAGCCATGCCGCGGCAGTCCAAGAGACCCAGTACTTC.

This clonotype is medium-sized in the sample. This chain connects TRBV27 to TRBJ2-1; weak D call: TRBD1 (7 bases). The assigned J gene may be wrong: the sequence end matches TRBJ2-5 better. This CDR3 has 10 residues. CDR1 MNHEY and CDR2 SMNVEV come from the germline V gene (reference sequence). The CDR3 reads CAAGGETQYF. CDR3 bases: TGTGCCGCAGGGGGGGAGACCCAGTACTTC.

This chain's CDR3 is CASSSGTGGSGANVLTF. In DNA form, the CDR3 reads TGTGCCAGCAGCTCCGGGACAGGGGGCTCTGGGGCCAACGTCCTGACTTTC. The chain uses TRBV7-6 and TRBJ2-6; 11 bases align to TRBD1. Looked up from germline, CDR1 is SGHVS and CDR2 is FNYEAQ. This CDR3 comprises 17 residues. With 4 bases clipped from V and 0 bases from J, the junction kept 2 bases outside the gene matches. The complete variable domain, with remaining parts taken from reference TRBV7-6 and TRBJ2-6, reads GAGVSQSPRYKVTKRGQDVALRCDPISGHVSLYWYRQALGQGPEFLTYFNYEAQQDKSGLPNDRFSAERPEGSISTLTIQRTEQRDSAMYRCASSSGTGGSGANVLTFGAGSRLTVL.

The genes are TRBV6-2 or TRBV6-3 and TRBJ2-6; D is unresolved. The germline V and J ends were trimmed by 5 bases and 18 bases, with 5 bases remaining between them. From germline, CDR1 is MNHEY and CDR2 SVGEGT. CDR3 size: 8 residues. CDR3 DNA sequence: TGTGCCAGCAGTATCGGGACTTTC. Encoded protein: CASSIGTF.

The V call is TRBV6-1, the J call TRBJ2-1; a possible D gene is TRBD2 (5 bases). The DNA end is a closer match to TRBJ2-5, so the J assignment may be wrong. Germline loops: CDR1 MNHNS, CDR2 SASEGT. CDR3 length: 13 amino acids. The CDR3 loop is CASSLRAVETQYF. The CDR3 DNA reads TGTGCCAGCAGTTTGAGGGCGGTGGAGACCCAGTACTTC.

This clonotype is deemed medium-sized. The chain combines TRBV7-2 with TRBJ2-1; D gene unclear. This CDR3 contains 14 residues. Trimming removed 0 bases at V and 10 bases at J, with 13 bases between. Germline loops: CDR1 SGHTA, CDR2 FQGNSA. CDR3 bases: TGTGCCAGCAGCTTAGCGAGAGCGTCCTACGAGCAGTTCTTC. Its translation is CASSLARASYEQFF.

This sequence joins TRBV7-3 and TRBJ2-1; possible D gene TRBD1, 5 bases. The CDR3 runs 14 residues. CDR1 is SGHTA, CDR2 FQGTGA, per germline. V lost 5 bases to trimming and J lost 5 bases, with 13 bases between them. This CDR3 reads CASSLGGANNEQFF. The CDR3 DNA is TGTGCCAGCAGCCTTGGTGGGGCAAACAATGAGCAGTTCTTC.

This chain joins TRBV6-5 and TRBJ2-5; tentative D call: TRBD2 (6 bases). The DNA end is a closer match to TRBJ2-7, so the J assignment may be wrong. The CDR3 runs to 15 residues. Germline V lookup: CDR1 MNHEY, CDR2 SVGAGI. The CDR3 DNA reads TGTGCCAGCAGTGCCTCGGGACTCCCCTCCTACGAGCAGTACTTC. Protein sequence: CASSASGLPSYEQYF.

The chain uses TRBV7-4 and TRBJ2-4; tentative D call: TRBD1 (6 bases). The assigned J gene may be wrong: the sequence end matches TRBJ2-1 better. CDR1 SGHVT and CDR2 SQSDAQ come from the germline V gene. This CDR3 region has 14 residues. CDR3 coding DNA: TGTGCCAGCAGCTTAAGGGGGATTTCCTACGAGCAGTTCTTC. This sequence encodes CASSLRGISYEQFF.

In this sample, this clonotype is large (0.1 to 1%). This rearrangement joins TRBV7-2 to TRBJ2-1; possible D gene TRBD1, 5 bases. With the DNA end fitting TRBJ2-7 better, the J assignment may be wrong. The CDR3 runs to 15 residues. The V gene's germline CDR1 is SGHTA and CDR2 FQGNSA. CDR3 region: CASSPLYGAYNEQYF. The CDR3 DNA reads as TGTGCCAGCAGCCCTTTGTATGGGGCCTACAATGAGCAGTACTTC.

This clonotype was observed a handful of times. The gene calls are TRBV7-2 and TRBJ2-1, with 12 bases matching TRBD1. V dropped 4 bases and J dropped 10; count of bases not matched to a gene: 5. This CDR3 has 14 residues. CDR1 is SGHTA, CDR2 FQGNSA, per germline. Here the CDR3 reads CASSWDRGQYEQFF. CDR3 nucleotides: TGTGCCAGCAGCTGGGACAGGGGGCAATACGAGCAGTTCTTC.

V is TRBV6-1 and J is TRBJ2-5; 10 bases map to TRBD2. The tail of the sequence fits TRBJ2-7 better, so the J call may be wrong. CDR3 length: 14 amino acids. The germline V gene encodes CDR1 MNHNS and CDR2 SASEGT. In DNA form, the CDR3 reads TGTGCCAGCAGTAGCGGGAGGGTGTCCTACGAGCAGTACTTC. Translated: CASSSGRVSYEQYF.

This clonotype is large (0.1 to 1%). The chain links TRBV12-5 to TRBJ2-1; D is ambiguous. The CDR3 loop spans 13 amino acids. The germline gives CDR1 LGHNT, CDR2 FRNRAP. V was clipped by 5 bases and J by 13 bases, with 18 bases between them. This CDR3 reads CASGPSRQETQFF. In DNA form, the CDR3 reads TGTGCTAGTGGTCCCTCACGCCAAGAGACCCAGTTCTTC.

This clonotype was recorded only once. The chain couples TRBV11-3 to TRBJ2-5, with TRBD2 identical over 7 bases. The end of the DNA is better explained by TRBJ2-7, so the J call may be wrong. There are 15 residues in the CDR3. The germline CDR1 and CDR2 sequences are SGHNT and YENEEA. CDR3 sequence reads: CASSLVGGSRYEQYF. DNA of the CDR3: TGTGCCAGCAGCTTAGTCGGCGGGAGCAGGTACGAGCAGTACTTC.

The rearrangement uses TRBV6-6 and TRBJ2-7; no reliable D call. The V gene lost 6 bases and the J gene lost 7 bases, with 22 bases spanning the gap. This CDR3 has 15 residues. Germline-derived CDR1 and CDR2 are MNHNY and SVGAGI (reference sequence). CDR3 loop: CASSPRRTENNEQYF. CDR3 bases: TGTGCCAGCAGCCCTCGAAGGACGGAAAACAATGAGCAGTACTTC.

This chain links TRBV7-2 with TRBJ2-5, with 10 bases that match TRBD2. V lost 5 bases to trimming and J lost 11 bases; unmatched junction nucleotides: 14. Germline CDR1 SGHTA, CDR2 FQGNSA. There are 15 residues in the CDR3. CDR3 in amino acids: CASSRTSGAYNEQYF. CDR3 coding DNA: TGTGCCAGCAGCCGGACTAGCGGCGCCTACAATGAGCAGTACTTC.

The sample holds one count of this clonotype. The chain employs TRBV11-3 and TRBJ2-2; 7 bases align to TRBD2. Germline CDR1 is SGHNT and CDR2 is YENEEA. Trimming removed 6 bases from V and 5 bases from J; junction bases left unmatched: 12. This CDR3 has 16 residues. CDR3 coding DNA: TGTGCCAGCAGAGGGGTAGCGGGTGAGAAAACCGGGGAGCTGTTTTTT. Protein: CASRGVAGEKTGELFF.

This clonotype was observed a handful of times. A single base separates this from a much larger clone, so it may be a read error. The chain's CDR3 is CASSWGIRETQFF. The DNA of the CDR3 is TGTGCCAGCAGCTGGGGTATCCGAGAGACCCAGTTCTTC. The rearrangement links TRBV6-1 to TRBJ2-1; D not resolved. With 6 bases removed from V and 13 bases from J, the gap between germline ends came to 19 bases. Germline CDR1 and CDR2: MNHNS and SASEGT. The CDR3 contains 13 residues.

The chain carries TRBV6-6 and TRBJ2-1; D is possibly TRBD2 (7 bases). The DNA matches TRBJ2-7 better at its end, which makes the J call doubtful. The length of the CDR3 is 15 residues. From germline, CDR1 is MNHNY and CDR2 SVGAGI (reference sequence). The CDR3 protein is CASSSAGASYNEQYF. The CDR3 coding sequence is TGTGCCAGCAGTTCTGCGGGGGCCTCCTACAATGAGCAGTACTTC.

The CDR3: CASSLSRVYEQYF. CDR3 DNA sequence: TGTGCCAGCAGCTTATCCAGGGTATACGAGCAGTACTTC. V gene TRBV7-2 combines with J gene TRBJ2-1; D perhaps matches TRBD1 (5 bases). The last part of the DNA fits TRBJ2-7 better; the J call may be wrong. Germline V gene lookup returns CDR1 SGHTA and CDR2 FQGNSA. The CDR3 is 13 amino acids.